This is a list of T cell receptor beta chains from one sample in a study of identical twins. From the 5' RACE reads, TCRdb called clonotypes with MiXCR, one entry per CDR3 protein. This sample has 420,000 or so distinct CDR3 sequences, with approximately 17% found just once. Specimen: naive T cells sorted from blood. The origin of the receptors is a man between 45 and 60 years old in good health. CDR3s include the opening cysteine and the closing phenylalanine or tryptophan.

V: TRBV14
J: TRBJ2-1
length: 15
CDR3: CASSTTGGWGNEQFF

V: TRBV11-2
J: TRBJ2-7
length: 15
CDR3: CASSYLRGQGFEQYF

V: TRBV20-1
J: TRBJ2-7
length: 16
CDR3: CSARPRVGGKSYEQYF

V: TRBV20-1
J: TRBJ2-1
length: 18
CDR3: CSARATSGSFTGYNEQFF

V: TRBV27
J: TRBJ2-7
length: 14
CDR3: CASSLGVAGNEQYF

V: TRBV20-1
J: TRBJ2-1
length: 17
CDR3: CSARGLTGKSSYNEQFF

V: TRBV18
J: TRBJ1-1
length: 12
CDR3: CASSRVGREAFF

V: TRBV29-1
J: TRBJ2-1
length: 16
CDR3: CSVGRTGGLSYNEQFF

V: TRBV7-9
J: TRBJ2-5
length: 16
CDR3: CASSLGDRGRGETQYF

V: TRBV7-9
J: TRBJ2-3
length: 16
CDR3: CASSLGHSGGTDTQYF

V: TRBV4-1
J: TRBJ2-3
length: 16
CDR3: CASSQPSGGAGDTQYF

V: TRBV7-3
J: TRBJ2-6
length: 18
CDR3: CASSLTGGMLSGANVLTF

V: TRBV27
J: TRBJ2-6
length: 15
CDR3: CASSPGPSWANVLTF

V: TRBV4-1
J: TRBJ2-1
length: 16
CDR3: CASSRLERGAYNEQFF

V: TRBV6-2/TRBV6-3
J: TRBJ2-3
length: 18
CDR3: CASSYESRRPVFTDTQYF

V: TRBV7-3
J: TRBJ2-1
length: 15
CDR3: CASSAYSGRYNEQFF

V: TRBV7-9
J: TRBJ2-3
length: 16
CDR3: CASSLLTSGTTDTQYF

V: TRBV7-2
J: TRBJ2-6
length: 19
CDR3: CASSFADTRVGSGANVLTF

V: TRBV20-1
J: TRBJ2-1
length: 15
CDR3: CSARDKLAGGYEQFF

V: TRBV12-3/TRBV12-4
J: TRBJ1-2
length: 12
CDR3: CASRSPGNGYTF

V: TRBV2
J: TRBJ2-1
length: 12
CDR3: CASPLASNEQFF

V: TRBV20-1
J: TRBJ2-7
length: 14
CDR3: CSAPFPSKGSEQYF

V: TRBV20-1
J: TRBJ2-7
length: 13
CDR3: CSAFLANTYEQYF

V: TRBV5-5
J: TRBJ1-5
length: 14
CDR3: CASSLDLSHQPQHF

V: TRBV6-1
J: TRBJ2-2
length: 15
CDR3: CASKGTRSNTGELFF

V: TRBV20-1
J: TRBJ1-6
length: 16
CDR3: CSARIGTGAYNSPLHF

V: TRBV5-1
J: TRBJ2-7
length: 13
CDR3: CASSLGAFYEQYF

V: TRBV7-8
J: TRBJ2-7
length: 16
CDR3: CASSLGGLAGSYEQYF

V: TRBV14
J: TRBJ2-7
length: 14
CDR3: CASSQMGGRELQYF

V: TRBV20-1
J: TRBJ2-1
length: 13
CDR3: CRPTAGTDNEQFF

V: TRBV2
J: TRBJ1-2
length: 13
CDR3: CASSGQGTYGYTF

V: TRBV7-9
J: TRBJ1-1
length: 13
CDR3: CASSSGGPLEAFF

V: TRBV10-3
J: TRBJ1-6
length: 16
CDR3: CATRDRTPSDNSPLHF

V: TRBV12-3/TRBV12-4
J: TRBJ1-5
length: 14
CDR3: CASSRTGLGQPQHF

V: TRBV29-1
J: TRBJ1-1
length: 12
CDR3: CSVNPAGTEAFF

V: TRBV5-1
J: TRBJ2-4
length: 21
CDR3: CASTNGNTGTSRSQAKNIQYF

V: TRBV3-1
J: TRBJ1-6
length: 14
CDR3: CASSQDRAESPLHF

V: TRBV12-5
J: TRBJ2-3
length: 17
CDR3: CASGLGFAGGIPDTQYF

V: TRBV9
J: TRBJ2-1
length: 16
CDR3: CASSGERSRSYNEQFF

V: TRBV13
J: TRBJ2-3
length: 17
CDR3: CASSSIGTSGSPDTQYF

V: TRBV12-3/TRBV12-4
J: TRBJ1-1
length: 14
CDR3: CASSGDWWGTEAFF

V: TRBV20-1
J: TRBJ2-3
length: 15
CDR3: CSARKSGGATDTQYF

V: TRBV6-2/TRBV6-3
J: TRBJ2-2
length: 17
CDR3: CASSYSRYTSGAGELFF

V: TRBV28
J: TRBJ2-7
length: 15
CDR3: CASSPGWTGSYEQYF